Below are 29 T cell receptor beta chains sequenced from a single sample in a study of T cell repertoires in cytomegalovirus infection. TCRdb re-analysed the reads in MiXCR, keeping a single row per CDR3 protein. The data contain 680,000 or so distinct CDR3 sequences, 35% to 45% of them seen just once; the ten biggest clones take up under 3%. The specimen sequenced was PBMCs. These TCRs come from a human donor in good health (CMV status not recorded). Some clones in this sample may be carry-over from other donors' samples.

The chain recombines TRBV5-6 with TRBJ2-6, with TRBD1 matching over 9 bases. Per the germline V gene, CDR1 is SGHDT and CDR2 is YYEEEE. The ends lost 4 bases at V and 2 bases at J; junction bases unmatched: 7. The CDR3 runs to 17 residues. The CDR3 spells CASSDRDRDAGANVLTF. CDR3 in DNA: TGTGCCAGCAGCGACCGGGACAGGGATGCTGGGGCCAACGTCCTGACTTTC.

This rearrangement joins TRBV5-4 to TRBJ2-7; D possibly corresponds to TRBD1 (6 bases). The CDR3 is made up of 13 amino acids. Germline values: CDR1 SGHNT, CDR2 YYREEE (reference sequence). Trimming stripped 4 bases from V and 7 bases from J, with 15 bases between. The CDR3 spells CASSPGAGEEQYF. In nucleotides, the CDR3 is TGTGCCAGCAGCCCTGGTGCAGGGGAAGAGCAGTACTTC.

This clonotype was counted a few times. The V and J genes are TRBV19 and TRBJ2-7; the D gene is possibly TRBD2 (5 bases). V lost 5 bases and J 0 bases, leaving 11 bases between the germline ends. Per the germline V gene, CDR1 is LNHDA and CDR2 is SQIVND (reference sequence). The CDR3 loop spans 14 amino acids. CDR3 loop: CASSLASPSYEQYF. CDR3 sequence (DNA): TGTGCCAGTAGTCTGGCTAGCCCCTCCTACGAGCAGTACTTC.

The chain uses TRBV15 and TRBJ1-1; weak D call: TRBD1 (5 bases). Germline loops: CDR1 LNHNV, CDR2 YYDKDF (reference sequence). V lost 2 bases, J lost 0 bases, and 7 bases lay in between. The CDR3 loop spans 14 amino acids. The CDR3 region has the DNA TGTGCCACCAGCAGAAGACAGCTGAACACTGAAGCTTTCTTT. Translated: CATSRRQLNTEAFF.

The chain uses TRBV25-1 and TRBJ2-2; 9 bases are a match to TRBD1. With 4 bases clipped from V and 0 bases from J, the junction kept 15 bases outside the gene matches. The CDR3 sequence is 20 residues long. Per the germline V gene, CDR1 is MGHDK and CDR2 is SYGVNS. CDR3 DNA: TGTGCCAGCAGTGCGCAACCGGGACAGGGTCCCCTTACGAACACCGGGGAGCTGTTTTTT. Translated, it gives CASSAQPGQGPLTNTGELFF.

This clonotype was observed a few times. This rearrangement joins TRBV7-8 to TRBJ1-5; D ambiguous. This CDR3 contains 14 residues. V lost 1 base and J lost 5, with 9 bases in between. CDR1 SGHVS and CDR2 FQNEAQ come from the germline V gene. The CDR3 loop reads CASSLGRIYQPQHF. The CDR3 DNA sequence: TGTGCCAGCAGCTTAGGGCGGATATATCAGCCCCAGCATTTT.

This sequence joins TRBV6-1 and TRBJ1-1, with unresolved D. V gave up 2 bases and J gave up 3 bases, with 7 bases separating them. The CDR3 has 13 residues. Germline V gene data show CDR1 as MNHNS and CDR2 as SASEGT. In DNA, the CDR3 is TGTGCCAGCAGTGAATGGTTGGACACTGAAGCTTTCTTT. Encoded protein: CASSEWLDTEAFF.

There are a few counts of this clonotype. The gene calls are TRBV5-4 and TRBJ2-1, with 7 bases aligning to TRBD2. V trimming: 3 bases; J trimming: 7 bases; junction bases outside the gene matches: 13. Germline-derived CDR1 and CDR2 are SGHNT and YYREEE (reference sequence). CDR3 length equals 16 residues. DNA for the CDR3: TGTGCCAGCAGCTCTGTATTTGGGGAGGGAGGGAATGAGCAGTTCTTC. Translated, it gives CASSSVFGEGGNEQFF.

This clonotype was found many times. The V call is TRBV28, the J call TRBJ2-7; the D gene is possibly TRBD2 (5 bases). This CDR3 has 11 amino acids. V gave up 8 bases and J gave up 6 bases, with 11 bases separating them. Germline lookup yields CDR1 MDHEN and CDR2 SYDVKM. CDR3 coding DNA: TGTGCCAGCCAAAGAGGGATCGAGCAGTACTTC. Its protein product is CASQRGIEQYF.

The chain has TRBV12-3 or TRBV12-4 and TRBJ1-6; 9 bases agree with TRBD1. Germline trimming cut 2 bases from V and 4 bases from J; bases unmatched to any gene: 3. The CDR3 has 16 residues. The CDR3 spells CASSLTGGTYNSPLHF. CDR3 nucleotides: TGTGCCAGCAGTTTAACAGGGGGCACTTATAATTCACCCCTCCACTTT.

This clonotype was observed once. The chain is built from TRBV6-1 and TRBJ2-5; no reliable D call. CDR3 length: 14 amino acids. Germline V lookup: CDR1 MNHNS, CDR2 SASEGT. Trimming pared 6 bases from V and 0 bases from J, leaving 11 bases between. CDR3 nucleotides: TGTGCCAGCAGGGATAGGGCAAACCAAGAGACCCAGTACTTC. Protein sequence: CASRDRANQETQYF.

This clonotype appeared a few times. This chain uses TRBV5-1 with TRBJ1-1, with D maybe TRBD1 (5 bases). This CDR3 has 13 residues. Per the germline V gene, CDR1 is SGHRS and CDR2 is YFSETQ. The V gene lost 3 bases and the J gene lost 3 bases, with 9 bases spanning the gap. In DNA form, the CDR3 reads TGCGCCAGCAGCTCATGGGGGGACACTGAAGCTTTCTTT. Its protein is CASSSWGDTEAFF. Supplemented by reference TRBV5-1 and TRBJ1-1, the full variable domain reads KAGVTQTPRYLIKTRGQQVTLSCSPISGHRSVSWYQQTPGQGLQFLFEYFSETQRNKGNFPGRFSGRQFSNSRSEMNVSTLELGDSALYLCASSSWGDTEAFFGQGTRLTVV.

The chain joins TRBV3-1 to TRBJ2-2, with 7 nucleotides matching TRBD2. Germline V gives CDR1 LGHDT, CDR2 YNNKEL (reference sequence). V trimming: 4 bases; J trimming: 7 bases; junction bases outside the gene matches: 3. This CDR3 has 13 amino acids. The CDR3: CASSLGLDGELFF. The CDR3 region has the DNA TGTGCCAGCAGCCTTGGACTAGACGGGGAGCTGTTTTTT.

V is TRBV20-1 and J is TRBJ1-2; D uncertain. The CDR3 loop spans 11 amino acids. The germline CDR1 and CDR2 sequences are DFQATT and SNEGSKA (reference sequence). The V and J ends lost 3 bases and 6 bases respectively, with 8 bases between them. CDR3 nucleotides: TGCAGTGCTAGTTCCCAAGATGGCTACACCTTC. This sequence encodes CSASSQDGYTF.

CDR3 amino acids: CASSGSSGVYNEQFF. The CDR3 DNA sequence: TGTGCCAGCAGTGGTTCTAGCGGGGTCTACAATGAGCAGTTCTTC. The V gene is TRBV2, the J gene TRBJ2-1; 9 bases are shared with TRBD2. Germline trimming cut 4 bases from V and 3 bases from J; bases unmatched to any gene: 4. Germline V lookup: CDR1 SNHLY, CDR2 FYNNEI. This CDR3 is built from 15 residues. The full variable domain, its missing parts supplied by reference TRBV2 and TRBJ2-1, is EPEVTQTPSHQVTQMGQEVILRCVPISNHLYFYWYRQILGQKVEFLVSFYNNEISEKSEIFDDQFSVERPDGSNFTLKIRSTKLEDSAMYFCASSGSSGVYNEQFFGPGTRLTVL.

A remark on this clonotype: Possible read error: a much larger clone is one base away. The gene calls are TRBV11-2 and TRBJ2-5, with D maybe TRBD2 (5 bases). The CDR3 runs 14 residues. Germline assignment: CDR1 SGHAT and CDR2 FQNNGV. In DNA form, the CDR3 reads TGTGTCAGCAGCCTAGGGCGGGCCCAAGAGACCCAGTACTTC. Encoded protein: CVSSLGRAQETQYF.

The V call is TRBV11-2, the J call TRBJ2-2; 7 nucleotides align to TRBD1. This CDR3 has 16 amino acids. V lost 5 bases to trimming and J lost 1 base; unmatched junction nucleotides: 7. The germline gives CDR1 SGHAT, CDR2 FQNNGV. In DNA, the CDR3 is TGTGCCAGCAGCCCAGAGGGACAGCTGAACACCGGGGAGCTGTTTTTT. Its protein product is CASSPEGQLNTGELFF.

This clonotype appeared a few times. V gene TRBV2 combines with J gene TRBJ2-6; D is ambiguous. V was cut by 6 bases and J by 4 bases, with 10 bases left in between. Germline values: CDR1 SNHLY, CDR2 FYNNEI. The CDR3 has 14 residues. The CDR3 protein is CASRGVRGANVLTF. CDR3 bases: TGTGCCAGCAGAGGCGTACGGGGGGCCAACGTCCTGACTTTC.

V is TRBV18 and J is TRBJ1-1; tentative D call: TRBD1 (5 bases). Trimming stripped 4 bases from V and 1 base from J, with 16 bases between. Per the germline V gene, CDR1 is KGHSH and CDR2 is LQKENI. The CDR3 consists of 16 residues. In nucleotides, the CDR3 is TGTGCCAGCTCACTTAAAATCGGACACTCGAACACTGAAGCTTTCTTT. Encoded protein: CASSLKIGHSNTEAFF.

This chain connects TRBV2 to TRBJ1-2; D is unresolved. The CDR3 sequence is 12 residues long. Per germline, CDR1 SNHLY and CDR2 FYNNEI. V was clipped by 8 bases and J by 5 bases, with 12 bases between them. The CDR3: CASDSAMYGYTF. CDR3 in DNA: TGTGCCAGCGATTCAGCGATGTATGGCTACACCTTC.

The gene calls are TRBV5-4 and TRBJ2-5; D is perhaps TRBD1 (6 bases). CDR3 length: 13 amino acids. The germline V and J ends were trimmed by 4 bases and 5 bases, with 12 bases remaining between them. From germline, CDR1 is SGHNT and CDR2 YYREEE (reference sequence). The CDR3 DNA reads TGTGCCAGCAGCGTGGGGGCAAGGGAGACCCAGTACTTC. Protein product: CASSVGARETQYF.

The chain combines TRBV28 with TRBJ2-3; 14 bases match TRBD2. Trimming took 6 bases from V and 3 from J; bases not matched to a gene: 8. Germline V lookup: CDR1 MDHEN, CDR2 SYDVKM. The CDR3 sequence is 17 residues long. The CDR3 is CASSRLGLAGDTDTQYF. DNA for the CDR3: TGTGCCAGCAGCCGACTGGGACTAGCGGGAGATACAGATACGCAGTATTTT. Filled out from reference TRBV28 and TRBJ2-3, the complete variable domain reads DVKVTQSSRYLVKRTGEKVFLECVQDMDHENMFWYRQDPGLGLRLIYFSYDVKMKEKGDIPEGYSVSREKKERFSLILESASTNQTSMYLCASSRLGLAGDTDTQYFGPGTRLTVL.

The rearrangement links TRBV28 to TRBJ2-2, with 8 bases fitting TRBD2. Looked up from germline, CDR1 is MDHEN and CDR2 is SYDVKM. Unmatched junction bases numbered 8, after V lost 1 base and J lost 1 base. This CDR3 is 18 amino acids long. As DNA, the CDR3 is TGTGCCAGCAGTTTATCTGCGACTAGCGTGCTGAACACCGGGGAGCTGTTTTTT. Its translation is CASSLSATSVLNTGELFF.

The V gene is TRBV4-1, the J gene TRBJ1-6, with D unclear. Germline CDR1 MGHRA, CDR2 YSYEKL. V lost 0 bases and J 6 bases, leaving 12 bases between the germline ends. This CDR3 comprises 16 residues. The DNA for the CDR3 is TGCGCCAGCAGCCAAGATCCGAGGGTTGGTAATTCACCCCTCCACTTT. Protein: CASSQDPRVGNSPLHF.

A few counts support this clonotype. The CDR3 loop is CASSLGKLEVETQYF. The DNA of the CDR3 is TGTGCCAGCAGCTTAGGCAAGTTAGAGGTAGAGACCCAGTACTTC. The chain couples TRBV11-2 to TRBJ2-5; D gene unclear. V was trimmed by 1 base and J by 4 bases, leaving 13 bases between them. Germline CDR1 is SGHAT and CDR2 is FQNNGV. The CDR3 consists of 15 residues. Full variable domain (rest looked up from reference TRBV11-2 and TRBJ2-5): EAGVAQSPRYKIIEKRQSVAFWCNPISGHATLYWYQQILGQGPKLLIQFQNNGVVDDSQLPKDRFSAERLKGVDSTLKIQPAKLEDSAVYLCASSLGKLEVETQYFGPGTRLLVL.

The chain is built from TRBV19 and TRBJ2-1; 7 nucleotides align to TRBD2. The length of the CDR3 is 15 residues. Germline V lookup: CDR1 LNHDA, CDR2 SQIVND (reference sequence). With 4 bases clipped from V and 3 bases from J, the junction kept 6 bases outside the gene matches. CDR3 DNA: TGTGCCAGTAGTAGGGCTAGCGGCTACTACAATGAGCAGTTCTTC. Encoded protein: CASSRASGYYNEQFF.

The gene calls are TRBV6-1 and TRBJ2-1; 8 bases match TRBD2. The CDR3 loop spans 13 amino acids. Trimming at V came to 1 base and at J to 8 bases, leaving 1 base not matched to a gene. Germline V gene lookup returns CDR1 MNHNS and CDR2 SASEGT. The CDR3 DNA follows: TGTGCCAGCAGTGAAGGAGCGGGGGATGAGCAGTTCTTC. This codes for CASSEGAGDEQFF.

The rearrangement joins TRBV6-1 to TRBJ2-7; 8 bases map to TRBD1. V was clipped by 6 bases and J by 4 bases; unmatched bases: 11. The CDR3 length is 15 residues. Germline V gene data show CDR1 as MNHNS and CDR2 as SASEGT. The CDR3: CASRRTGGEDYEQYF. CDR3 sequence (DNA): TGTGCCAGCAGGCGTACAGGGGGAGAAGATTACGAGCAGTACTTC.

The sample holds a few counts of this clonotype. In nucleotides, the CDR3 is TGTGCCAGCAGCCCGACAGGTTTTCCTTACGAGCAGTACTTC. Translation gives CASSPTGFPYEQYF. This chain connects TRBV28 to TRBJ2-7, with D possibly TRBD1 on 6 matching bases. Germline CDR1 reads MDHEN; CDR2 reads SYDVKM. The CDR3 is 14 amino acids. V lost 6 bases and J 4 bases, leaving 16 bases between the germline ends.